This T cell receptor beta chain was captured in a study of blood T cell repertoires in COVID-19. Overall study: Acute and convalescent COVID-19 specimens originated in the United States, Italy and Spain.

In the authors' methods: Cell counts per sample came from amplifying reference gene primers. Measured with immunoSEQ multiplex PCR; TCRdb has only the in-frame clones, and not every one. Clonal size and the V and J genes are those of that table, whereas D and trimming came from the DNA. The table shows hundreds of thousands of clones, with 70% to 90% occurring only once. Germline V gene sequence: CDR1 MRHNA, CDR2 SNTAGT. V trimming: 2 bases; J trimming: 8 bases; junction bases outside the gene matches: 3. There are 13 residues in the CDR3. The chain couples TRBV6-4 to TRBJ2-1, with 7 bases matching TRBD1. Sequenced sample: peripheral blood. The receptor's source is a woman between 45 and 65 years old with COVID-19, enrolled during active disease. The CDR3 DNA reads TGTGCCAGCAGTGACAGGGGGCTCCATGAGCAGTTCTTC. Its translation is CASSDRGLHEQFF.